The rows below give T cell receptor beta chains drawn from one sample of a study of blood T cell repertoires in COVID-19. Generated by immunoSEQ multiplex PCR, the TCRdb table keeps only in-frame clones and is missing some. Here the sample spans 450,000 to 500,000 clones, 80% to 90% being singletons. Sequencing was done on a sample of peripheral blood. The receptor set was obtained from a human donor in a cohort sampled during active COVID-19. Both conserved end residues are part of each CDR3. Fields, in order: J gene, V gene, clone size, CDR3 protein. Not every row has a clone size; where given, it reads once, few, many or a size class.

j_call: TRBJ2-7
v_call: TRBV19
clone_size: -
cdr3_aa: CASGGTSWYEQYF

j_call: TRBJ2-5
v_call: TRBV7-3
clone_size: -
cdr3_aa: CASSLTGTGAIQETQYF

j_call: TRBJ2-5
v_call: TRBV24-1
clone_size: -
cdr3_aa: CATSDTGTSGTNQETQYF

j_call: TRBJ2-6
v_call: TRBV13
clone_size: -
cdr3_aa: CASSQRTSGANVLTF

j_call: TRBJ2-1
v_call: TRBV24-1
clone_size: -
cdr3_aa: CATSDRDSRAYNEQFF

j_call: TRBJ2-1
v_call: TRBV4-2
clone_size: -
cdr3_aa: CASSQDPSGTYNEQFF

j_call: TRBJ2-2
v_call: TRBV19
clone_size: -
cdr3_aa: CASSIVSGRNTGELFF

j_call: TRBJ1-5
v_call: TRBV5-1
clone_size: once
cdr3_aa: CASSLEGEGQPQHF

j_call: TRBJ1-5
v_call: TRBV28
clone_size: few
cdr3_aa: CASSLQGQPQHF

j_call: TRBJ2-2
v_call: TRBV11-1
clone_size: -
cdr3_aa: CASSFPGGVDTGELFF

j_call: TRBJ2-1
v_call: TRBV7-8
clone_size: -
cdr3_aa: CASSAGTSMGNEQFF

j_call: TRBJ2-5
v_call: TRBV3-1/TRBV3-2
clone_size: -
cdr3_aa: CASSQVSDREEETQYF

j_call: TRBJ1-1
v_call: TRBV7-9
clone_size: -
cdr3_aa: CASSKGARTEAFF

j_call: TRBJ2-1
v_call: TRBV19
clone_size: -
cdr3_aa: CASSRFFGTTFRSYNEQFF

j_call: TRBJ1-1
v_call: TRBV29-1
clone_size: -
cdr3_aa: CSVDFYTEAFF

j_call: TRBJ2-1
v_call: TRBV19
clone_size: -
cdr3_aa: CASSIGQYNEQFF

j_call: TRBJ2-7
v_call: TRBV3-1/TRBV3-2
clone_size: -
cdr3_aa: CASSQAGINSYEQYF

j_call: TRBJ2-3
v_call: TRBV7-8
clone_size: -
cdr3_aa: CASSLTTGVDTQYF

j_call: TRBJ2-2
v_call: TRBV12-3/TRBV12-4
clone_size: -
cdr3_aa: CASSSDTGELFF

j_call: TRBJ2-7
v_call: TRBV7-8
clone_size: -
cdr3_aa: CASSREGTGIYEQYF

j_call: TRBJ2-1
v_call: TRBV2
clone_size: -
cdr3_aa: CASLQGSYNEQFF

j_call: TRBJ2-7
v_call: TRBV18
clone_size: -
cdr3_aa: CASSQGTGDPYEQYF

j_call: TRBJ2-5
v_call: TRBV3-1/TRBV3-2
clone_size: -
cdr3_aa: CASSQDFLRLAGSQETQYF

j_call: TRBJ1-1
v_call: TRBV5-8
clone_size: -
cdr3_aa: CASSFTGQNTEAFF

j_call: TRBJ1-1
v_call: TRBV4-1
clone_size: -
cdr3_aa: CASSHRQGEAFF

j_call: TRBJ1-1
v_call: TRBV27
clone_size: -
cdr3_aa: CASSFSGQNTEAFF

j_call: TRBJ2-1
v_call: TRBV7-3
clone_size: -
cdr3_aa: CASSESVSTEQFF

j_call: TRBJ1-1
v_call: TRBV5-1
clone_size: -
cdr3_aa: CASSLTGQGFTEAFF

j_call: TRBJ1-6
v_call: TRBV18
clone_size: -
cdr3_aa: CASSPAGVLDSPLHF

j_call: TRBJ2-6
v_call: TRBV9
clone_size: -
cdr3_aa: CASSTGGGVSGANVLTF

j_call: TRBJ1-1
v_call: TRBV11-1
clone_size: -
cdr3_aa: CASSLQGAIEAFF

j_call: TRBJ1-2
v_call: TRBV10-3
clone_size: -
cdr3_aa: CAALGQVGGYGYTF